The 19 T cell receptor beta chains presented below share a single source sample, sequenced in a study of blood T cell repertoires in COVID-19. Assay used: immunoSEQ multiplex PCR; TCRdb lists only in-frame clones, some missing. The table includes some 250,000 clones, roughly 86% detected once. The sequencing input was peripheral blood. These receptors originate from a woman in her twenties or thirties with acute or convalescent COVID-19.

This chain uses TRBV30 with TRBJ2-3, with 12 bases identical to TRBD1. CDR3 length equals 16 residues. The V segment lost 8 bases and the J segment 1 base; nucleotides outside the gene matches: 10. Germline CDR1 and CDR2: GTSNPN and SVGIG (reference sequence). CDR3 protein: CATGPWDRGRTDTQYF. CDR3 in DNA: TGTGCCACGGGTCCATGGGACAGGGGGCGCACAGATACGCAGTATTTT.

V is TRBV6-5 and J is TRBJ2-3; 11 bases fit TRBD2. Unmatched junction bases numbered 8, after V lost 4 bases and J lost 8 bases. Germline values: CDR1 MNHEY, CDR2 SVGAGI. This CDR3 contains 15 residues. CDR3 loop: CASSSETSGRGTQYF. Written as DNA, the CDR3 is TGTGCCAGCAGTTCCGAAACTAGCGGGAGAGGTACGCAGTATTTT.

V and J are TRBV3-1 (or the pseudogene TRBV3-2) and TRBJ1-6; TRBD1 matches 8 bases. In germline, CDR1 is LGHDT, CDR2 YNNKEL (reference sequence). The CDR3 length is 15 residues. V gave up 3 bases and J gave up 13 bases; unmatched junction bases: 11. The CDR3: CASSQTGDRLFPLHF. Here the CDR3 DNA reads TGTGCCAGCAGCCAGACAGGGGACCGGCTTTTCCCCCTCCACTTT.

The chain joins TRBV5-4 to TRBJ2-3; 11 nucleotides agree with TRBD1. This CDR3 spans 15 amino acids. The V and J ends lost 4 bases and 8 bases, in that order; junction bases with no gene match: 9. Germline lookup yields CDR1 SGHNT and CDR2 YYREEE (reference sequence). The CDR3 reads CASSRQGQGASTQYF. The CDR3 nucleotides read TGTGCCAGCAGCCGCCAAGGACAGGGGGCGAGTACGCAGTATTTT.

This chain links TRBV5-1 with TRBJ2-7, with 8 positions matching TRBD1. This CDR3 has 14 amino acids. Per the germline V gene, CDR1 is SGHRS and CDR2 is YFSETQ. Germline trimming cut 3 bases from V and 5 bases from J; bases unmatched to any gene: 7. CDR3 DNA sequence: TGCGCCAGCAGCTCCCGAAAACAGGGGGACGAGCAGTACTTC. Its protein product is CASSSRKQGDEQYF. Using reference TRBV5-1 and TRBJ2-7 for the parts outside the CDR3, the full variable domain is KAGVTQTPRYLIKTRGQQVTLSCSPISGHRSVSWYQQTPGQGLQFLFEYFSETQRNKGNFPGRFSGRQFSNSRSEMNVSTLELGDSALYLCASSSRKQGDEQYFGPGTRLTVT.

This clone was seen a few times. One end of the junction is discordant with germline, which a read error may explain. The chain links TRBV3-1 (or the pseudogene TRBV3-2) to TRBJ2-5, with unresolved D. In germline, CDR1 is LGHDT, CDR2 YNNKEL (reference sequence). The CDR3 runs to 12 residues. CDR3 DNA sequence: TGTGCCAGCAGCCAAGAGGTACCCCAACTACACTTC. Protein product: CASSQEVPQLHF.

The chain has TRBV5-4 and TRBJ2-7, with TRBD2 matching over 10 bases. There are 15 residues in the CDR3. V shed 4 bases, J shed 2 bases, and the junction held 6 bases outside the gene matches. Germline-derived CDR1 and CDR2 are SGHNT and YYREEE (reference sequence). CDR3 region: CASSPWTSGTYEQYF. DNA of the CDR3: TGTGCCAGCAGCCCCTGGACTAGCGGAACCTACGAGCAGTACTTC.

This sequence joins TRBV3-1 (or the pseudogene TRBV3-2) and TRBJ1-6; weak D call: TRBD1 (5 bases). The germline V gene encodes CDR1 LGHDT and CDR2 YNNKEL (reference sequence). The CDR3 loop spans 13 amino acids. The V end was cut by 5 bases, the J end by 7 bases, with 9 bases between. CDR3 nucleotide sequence: TGTGCCAGCAGCGTGACAGAAAATTCACCCCTCCACTTT. Translated: CASSVTENSPLHF.

The rearrangement joins TRBV9 to TRBJ2-5; 7 bases are a match to TRBD2. CDR3 length: 16 residues. V lost 0 bases to trimming and J lost 5 bases; unmatched junction nucleotides: 10. Germline-derived CDR1 and CDR2 are SGDLS and YYNGEE. CDR3 in DNA: TGTGCCAGCAGCGTAGATGACGGGAGGAATCGGGAGACCCAGTACTTC. Its protein product is CASSVDDGRNRETQYF.

The chain joins TRBV7-2 to TRBJ2-1; 13 positions agree with TRBD2. The CDR3 consists of 19 residues. Germline V gene sequence: CDR1 SGHTA, CDR2 FQGNSA. Losses at the gene ends were 1 base for V and 0 bases for J; bases not matched to a gene: 6. CDR3 protein: CASSLEGLAGISSYNEQFF. CDR3 DNA: TGTGCCAGCAGCTTAGAGGGACTAGCGGGAATCAGCTCCTACAATGAGCAGTTCTTC.

This rearrangement joins TRBV6-2 or TRBV6-3 to TRBJ1-1; D unclear. Germline V gene lookup returns CDR1 MNHEY and CDR2 SVGEGT. This CDR3 region has 15 residues. V gave up 2 bases and J gave up 6 bases, with 16 bases separating them. As DNA, the CDR3 is TGTGCCAGCAGTTACCCAGCGGCGGTAGCGCCTGAAGCTTTCTTT. As protein: CASSYPAAVAPEAFF.

The chain carries TRBV19 and TRBJ1-3, with 7 positions matching TRBD1. V lost 3 bases to trimming and J lost 1 base; unmatched junction nucleotides: 9. Germline V CDR1 and CDR2: LNHDA, SQIVND (reference sequence). The CDR3 spans 17 residues. The CDR3 spells CASSMGGTVASGNTIYF. CDR3 coding DNA: TGTGCCAGTAGTATGGGTGGGACAGTGGCTTCTGGAAACACCATATATTTT.

The genes are TRBV15 and TRBJ1-2; D uncertain. Trimming removed 1 base at V and 2 bases at J, with 17 bases between. The CDR3 extends over 17 amino acids. Germline V CDR1 and CDR2: LNHNV, YYDKDF (reference sequence). The CDR3 sequence: CATSRGGSSYRNYGYTF. In DNA form, the CDR3 reads TGTGCCACCAGCAGAGGAGGATCTTCCTATCGGAACTATGGCTACACCTTC.

The CDR3: CASSYSIREPQHF. DNA for the CDR3: TGTGCCAGCAGTTACTCGATCCGGGAGCCCCAGCATTTT. V usage is TRBV6-5 and J usage is TRBJ1-5; D not certain. The germline CDR1 and CDR2 sequences are MNHEY and SVGAGI. Deletions cut 0 bases from V and 8 bases from J, with 8 bases between. The CDR3 consists of 13 residues.

V usage is TRBV7-8 and J usage is TRBJ2-7; tentative D call: TRBD1 (5 bases). The V end was cut by 3 bases, the J end by 3 bases, with 9 bases between. Per germline, CDR1 SGHVS and CDR2 FQNEAQ. The CDR3 loop spans 13 amino acids. The CDR3 here is CASSFARDYEQYF. Here the CDR3 DNA reads TGTGCCAGCAGCTTCGCCAGGGACTACGAGCAGTACTTC.

The chain carries TRBV19 and TRBJ2-6, with 7 positions matching TRBD1. Per the germline V gene, CDR1 is LNHDA and CDR2 is SQIVND (reference sequence). CDR3 length: 17 amino acids. Trimming cost V 3 bases and J 2 bases; bases outside gene matches: 7. CDR3 protein: CASSIFRTGTGANVLTF. CDR3 sequence (DNA): TGTGCCAGTAGTATTTTCCGGACAGGTACTGGGGCCAACGTCCTGACTTTC. Based on the CDR3 plus reference TRBV19 and TRBJ2-6, the full variable domain is DGGITQSPKYLFRKEGQNVTLSCEQNLNHDAMYWYRQDPGQGLRLIYYSQIVNDFQKGDIAEGYSVSREKKESFPLTVTSAQKNPTAFYLCASSIFRTGTGANVLTFGAGSRLTVL.

This clone occurred a few times. This chain links TRBV6-2 or TRBV6-3 with TRBJ2-5; TRBD1 might be the D (6 bases). V was clipped by 2 bases and J by 12 bases, with 16 bases between them. Germline V gene data show CDR1 as MNHEY and CDR2 as SVGEGT. The CDR3 is 13 amino acids. CDR3: CASSYKETGGEYF. The CDR3 DNA follows: TGTGCCAGCAGTTACAAGGAGACAGGTGGGGAGTACTTC.

The genes are TRBV19 and TRBJ1-2; D unresolved. Per the germline V gene, CDR1 is LNHDA and CDR2 is SQIVND (reference sequence). V was clipped by 1 base and J by 6 bases, with 9 bases between them. This CDR3 has 13 residues. CDR3 sequence reads: CASSIVSGNGYTF. In nucleotides, the CDR3 is TGTGCCAGTAGTATAGTGTCGGGGAATGGCTACACCTTC. Based on the CDR3 plus reference TRBV19 and TRBJ1-2, the full variable domain is DGGITQSPKYLFRKEGQNVTLSCEQNLNHDAMYWYRQDPGQGLRLIYYSQIVNDFQKGDIAEGYSVSREKKESFPLTVTSAQKNPTAFYLCASSIVSGNGYTFGSGTRLTVV.

This clone was counted a single time. The J gene is TRBJ2-5, the V gene TRBV7-9; 8 bases fit TRBD1. The CDR3 spans 14 residues. Germline values: CDR1 SEHNR, CDR2 FQNEAQ (reference sequence). Trimming at V came to 5 bases and at J to 1 base, leaving 3 bases not matched to a gene. The CDR3 DNA is TGTGCCAGCAGCCGACAGGGGCTCCAAGAGACCCAGTACTTC. It codes for CASSRQGLQETQYF.